This T cell receptor (beta chain) is drawn from a study of OX40 agonist ivuxolimab in advanced cancers. Study-level background: Ivuxolimab, which targeted the costimulatory receptor OX40 (CD134), was an agonistic, fully human IgG2 monoclonal antibody. Intravenous ivuxolimab was administered to patients every 2 weeks at six dose levels: 0.01, 0.1, 0.3, 1.5, 3 and 10 mg/kg. Among the approximately 54 dose-escalation patients, about 20 had hepatocellular carcinoma, around 15 melanoma, 9 renal cell carcinoma and 9 head and neck cancer. The dose-escalation cohort was approximately 83% male with a mean age of approximately 60 years, ranging from 23 to 79. Prior anti-PD-1, anti-PD-L1 or anti-CTLA-4 therapy was permitted, and checkpoint inhibitors had been received by less than 45% of dose-escalation patients. Partial responses occurred in three dose-escalation patients: two with cutaneous melanoma and one with hepatocellular carcinoma. Peripheral TCRbeta sequencing was intended to test whether TCR sequence diversity was altered and clonal T-cell expansion was caused by ivuxolimab. The paper covers the monotherapy dose-escalation part of the phase I ivuxolimab trial, which included N ≈ 50 patients.

With regard to this clone: No cognate antigen has been identified for it. Base qualities are not provided; no much larger clone lies one nucleotide away.

Study-wide findings and limitations: Low levels of normalized T-cell clonal expansion were also seen in some nonresponding patients. Partial responders in the 0.1-3.0 mg/kg groups had among the lowest normalized peripheral clonal expansion, especially among CD8+ T cells. Clonal expansion of both CD4+ and CD8+ blood T cells was observed from baseline to week 6 at doses 0.1 to 3.0 mg/kg. After ivuxolimab, CD8+ T cells had more expanded clones than CD4+ T cells on average. Antigen specificity was not determined for the clonally expanded peripheral T cells.

To sequence the TCRbeta CDR3 region, genomic DNA was isolated from the sorted cells. The immunoSEQ Assay was used to sequence the TCRbeta CDR3 regions. TCRdb obtained this table from immuneACCESS and retained in-frame rearrangements with V and J assigned. These tables miss some clones; where compared with another copy, unresolved V genes account for less than half of the shortfall, and the remainder is unexplained. The sample table holds over 65,000 clones, of which approximately 80% were seen once. Together, the top ten hold roughly 0.41% of the sample. Taken from the germline V gene, the CDR1 and CDR2 loops are SGHTA and FQGNSA. Reading from cysteine to phenylalanine, the CDR3 counts 14 amino acids. CDR3 DNA only is kept here, 42 bases in frame from base 1. V and J are trimmed by 5 bases and 3 bases, and the gene matches miss 6 bases of the junction. The trial excluded patients who had a history of autoimmune disease or who were on systemic immunosuppression. In every dose cohort, peripheral blood was drawn for TCR sequencing at baseline, cycle 4 day 1, and cycle 7 day 1. The samples were taken from a phase I, first-in-human, multicenter, open-label dose-escalation trial of ivuxolimab. The trial enrolled adults with locally advanced or metastatic head and neck squamous cell, hepatocellular, melanoma or renal cell carcinoma. Before TCR sequencing, CD4+ T cells and CD8+ T cells were sorted from peripheral blood as separate populations.

This TCR came from an adult with an advanced solid tumor such as melanoma, head and neck, liver or kidney cancer. The chain joins TRBV7-2 to TRBJ2-7; TRBD1 lines up with 8 middle nucleotides. The specimen comprised CD4+ or CD8+ T cells sorted from blood, sampled in a trial of the OX40 agonist ivuxolimab. The CDR3 amino acid sequence is: CASSRYRGNYEQYF. The DNA sequence is given as TGTGCCAGCAGCCGATACAGGGGGAACTACGAGCAGTACTTC. Beyond the CDR3, the reference TRBV7-2 and TRBJ2-7 genes provide the residues; the full variable domain reads: GAGVSQSPSNKVTEKGKDVELRCDPISGHTALYWYRQSLGQGLEFLIYFQGNSAPDKSGLPSDRFSAERTGGSVSTLTIQRTQQEDSAVYLCASSRYRGNYEQYFGPGTRLTVT.